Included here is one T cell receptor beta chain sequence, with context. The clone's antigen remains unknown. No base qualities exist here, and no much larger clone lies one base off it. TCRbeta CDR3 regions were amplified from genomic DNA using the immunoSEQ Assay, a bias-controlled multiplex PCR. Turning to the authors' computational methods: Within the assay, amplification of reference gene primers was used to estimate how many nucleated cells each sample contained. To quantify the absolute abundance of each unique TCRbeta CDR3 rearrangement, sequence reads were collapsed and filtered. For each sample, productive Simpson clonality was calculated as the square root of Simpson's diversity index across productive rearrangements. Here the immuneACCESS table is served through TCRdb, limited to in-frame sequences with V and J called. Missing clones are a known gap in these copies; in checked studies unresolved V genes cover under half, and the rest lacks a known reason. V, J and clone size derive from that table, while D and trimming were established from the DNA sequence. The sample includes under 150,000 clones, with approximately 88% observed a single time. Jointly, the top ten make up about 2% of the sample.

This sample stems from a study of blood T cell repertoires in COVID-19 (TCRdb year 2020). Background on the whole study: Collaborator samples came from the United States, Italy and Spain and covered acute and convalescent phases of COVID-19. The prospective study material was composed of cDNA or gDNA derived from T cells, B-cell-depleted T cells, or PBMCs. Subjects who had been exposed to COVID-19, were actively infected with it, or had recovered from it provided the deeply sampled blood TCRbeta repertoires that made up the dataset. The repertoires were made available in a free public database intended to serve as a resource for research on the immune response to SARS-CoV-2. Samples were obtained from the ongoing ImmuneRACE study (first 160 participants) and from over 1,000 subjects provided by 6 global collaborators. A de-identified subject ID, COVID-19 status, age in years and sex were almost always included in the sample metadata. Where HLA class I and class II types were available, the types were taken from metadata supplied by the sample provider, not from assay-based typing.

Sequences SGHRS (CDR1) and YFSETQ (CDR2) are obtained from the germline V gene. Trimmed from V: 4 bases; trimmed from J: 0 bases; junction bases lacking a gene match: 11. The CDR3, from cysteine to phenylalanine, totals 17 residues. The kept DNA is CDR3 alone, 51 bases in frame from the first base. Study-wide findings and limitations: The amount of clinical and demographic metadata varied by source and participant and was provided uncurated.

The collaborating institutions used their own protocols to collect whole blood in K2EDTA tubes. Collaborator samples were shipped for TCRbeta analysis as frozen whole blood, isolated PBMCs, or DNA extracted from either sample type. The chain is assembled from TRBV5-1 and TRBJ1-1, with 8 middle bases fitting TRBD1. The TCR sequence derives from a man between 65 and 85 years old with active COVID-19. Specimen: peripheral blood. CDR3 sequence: CASSHPPGQVMNTEAFF. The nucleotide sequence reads TGCGCCAGCAGCCACCCCCCGGGACAGGTGATGAACACTGAAGCTTTCTTT.